The present T cell receptor (beta chain) was sequenced within a study of T cell repertoires in cytomegalovirus infection. At the level of the study: Public TCR beta signatures indicated both CMV infection and matching HLA type.

TCRdb used MiXCR to reprocess the reads, holding one entry per CDR3 protein. In the table there are about 900,000 distinct CDR3 sequences, approximately 32% of which are singletons. This clonotype was seen only once. Its antigen is not known. A read error is possible here, since a much larger clone lies one base away. The V gene's germline CDR1 is SGHTA and CDR2 FQGNSA. Unmatched junction bases numbered 5, after V lost 5 bases and J lost 3 bases. The CDR3 extends over 14 amino acids. The sequence derives from a human donor in good health (CMV status not recorded). Some clones in this sample may be carry-over from other donors' samples. This chain joins TRBV7-2 and TRBJ1-2, with 8 bases aligning to TRBD1. This specimen consisted of cultured CD8+ T cells from PBMCs, obtained from culture after CMV antigen stimulation. The CDR3 DNA reads TGTGCCAGCAGCCTATTGGGACAGGACTATGGCTACACCTTC. Its protein is CASSLLGQDYGYTF.